This entry lists 24 T cell receptor beta chains sequenced from one sample in a study of CD8 T cells in ankylosing spondylitis. A single record per CDR3 protein comes from TCRdb applying MiXCR to the 5' RACE reads. The table shows around 300,000 distinct CDR3 sequences, with over 12% occurring only once. The material sequenced was blood, either unsorted or a sorted T cell fraction (not recorded which). The source is a male donor with ankylosing spondylitis or in good health (not recorded which).

There are a few counts of this clonotype. The gene calls are TRBV10-3 and TRBJ2-1; D is ambiguous. Germline CDR1 reads ENHRY; CDR2 reads SYGVKD. The CDR3 has 12 residues. The V gene lost 10 bases and the J gene lost 10 bases, with 17 bases spanning the gap. The CDR3: CATLFGRDEQFF. The CDR3 nucleotides read TGTGCCACCCTTTTCGGGCGTGACGAGCAGTTCTTC.

In this sample, this clonotype turned up a few times. V gene TRBV27 combines with J gene TRBJ2-1; 12 nucleotides match TRBD1. V shed 4 bases, J shed 4 bases, and the junction held 11 bases outside the gene matches. The CDR3 totals 18 residues. Germline V gene sequence: CDR1 MNHEY, CDR2 SMNVEV (reference sequence). The CDR3: CASSSRASGQGAYNEQFF. CDR3 in DNA: TGTGCCAGCAGTTCACGCGCGTCGGGACAGGGGGCTTACAATGAGCAGTTCTTC.

The table lists this clonotype with a few counts. The chain has TRBV7-2 and TRBJ2-7; possible D gene TRBD2, 6 bases. From germline, CDR1 is SGHTA and CDR2 FQGNSA. V lost 4 bases, J lost 5 bases, and 18 bases lay in between. The CDR3 runs to 15 residues. CDR3: CASSWRGPEDHEQYF. Written as DNA, the CDR3 is TGTGCCAGCAGCTGGCGGGGACCTGAGGACCACGAGCAGTACTTC. Variable domain in full (rest from reference TRBV7-2 and TRBJ2-7): GAGVSQSPSNKVTEKGKDVELRCDPISGHTALYWYRQSLGQGLEFLIYFQGNSAPDKSGLPSDRFSAERTGGSVSTLTIQRTQQEDSAVYLCASSWRGPEDHEQYFGPGTRLTVT.

This clonotype was detected many times. The chain employs TRBV5-1 and TRBJ2-5; 9 bases line up with TRBD2. From germline, CDR1 is SGHRS and CDR2 YFSETQ. V shed 0 bases, J shed 5 bases, and the junction held 8 bases outside the gene matches. The CDR3 has 16 residues. DNA for the CDR3: TGCGCCAGCAGCTTGGCGAAGGGACTAGCTATGGAGACCCAGTACTTC. This translates into CASSLAKGLAMETQYF.

This clonotype appeared a few times. The chain carries TRBV9 and TRBJ1-3; 7 bases map to TRBD1. Trimming at V came to 3 bases and at J to 0 bases, leaving 6 bases not matched to a gene. CDR3 size: 16 residues. Germline CDR1 and CDR2: SGDLS and YYNGEE. CDR3 DNA sequence: TGTGCCAGCAGCGCCCAGAGACAGGGCTCTGGAAACACCATATATTTT. Translated, it gives CASSAQRQGSGNTIYF.

In its sample, this clonotype was seen many times. The chain employs TRBV12-3 or TRBV12-4 and TRBJ1-4; D is perhaps TRBD1 (6 bases). Trimming left V 5 bases short and J 8 bases short, with 18 bases between. The CDR3 consists of 15 residues. The CDR3 DNA is TGTGCCAGCAGTCTGGACAGTGTCCGAACGGAAAAACTGTTTTTT. Amino acids: CASSLDSVRTEKLFF.

The chain carries TRBV11-2 and TRBJ2-7; 9 nucleotides align to TRBD1. The germline gives CDR1 SGHAT, CDR2 FQNNGV. V lost 4 bases, J lost 0 bases, and 13 bases stayed unmatched. There are 18 residues in the CDR3. CDR3 nucleotides: TGTGCCAGCAGCTCCTCGGGACAGGGTCTCGCACCCTCCTACGAGCAGTACTTC. Its protein is CASSSSGQGLAPSYEQYF.

Only a few counts were recorded for this clonotype. The chain's CDR3 is CASSRDAGDGYTF. The CDR3 DNA reads TGTGCCAGCAGCAGGGACGCAGGGGATGGCTACACCTTC. The chain is built from TRBV7-8 and TRBJ1-2; D perhaps matches TRBD1 (6 bases). CDR1 is SGHVS and CDR2 is FQNEAQ in the germline V gene. V was cut by 5 bases and J by 6 bases, with 13 bases left in between. The CDR3 is made up of 13 amino acids.

This clonotype was counted at least ten times. This chain links TRBV24-1 with TRBJ2-5; D is possibly TRBD2 (6 bases). The germline gives CDR1 KGHDR, CDR2 SFDVKD. Trimming pared 6 bases from V and 1 base from J, leaving 17 bases between. This CDR3 comprises 16 residues. This chain's CDR3 is CATSHLPALAQETQYF. Here the CDR3 DNA reads TGTGCCACCAGTCATCTTCCGGCACTAGCCCAAGAGACCCAGTACTTC.

This clonotype was seen a handful of times. The chain uses TRBV7-2 and TRBJ2-7; D gene unclear. The CDR3 loop spans 16 amino acids. CDR1 and CDR2 (germline): SGHTA, FQGNSA. V lost 1 base to trimming and J lost 5 bases, with 18 bases between them. CDR3 loop: CASSLEATLPRDEQYF. The DNA of the CDR3 is TGTGCCAGCAGCTTAGAGGCCACACTCCCGAGAGACGAGCAGTACTTC.

This clonotype was recorded once. V and J are TRBV20-1 and TRBJ2-3; 7 positions match TRBD2. Germline V lookup: CDR1 DFQATT, CDR2 SNEGSKA (reference sequence). V shed 6 bases, J shed 1 base, and the junction held 10 bases outside the gene matches. This CDR3 region has 15 residues. The CDR3 nucleotides are TGCAGTGCCCAGGCGGGCGCGGGAGGCACAGATACGCAGTATTTT. Residues: CSAQAGAGGTDTQYF.

The CDR3 sequence is CASSQDGGVSFYEQYF. CDR3 DNA: TGCGCCAGCAGCCAAGACGGCGGGGTAAGTTTCTACGAGCAGTACTTC. This chain uses TRBV4-1 with TRBJ2-7; D possibly corresponds to TRBD2 (6 bases). Germline V CDR1 and CDR2: MGHRA, YSYEKL. V lost 0 bases, J lost 3 bases, and 15 bases lay in between. The CDR3 has 16 amino acids.

V gene TRBV15 combines with J gene TRBJ2-7; the D is unclear. Trimming shortened V by 1 base and J by 0 bases, and 7 bases separated the two germline ends. Germline V gives CDR1 LNHNV, CDR2 YYDKDF (reference sequence). The CDR3 spans 14 residues. The DNA for the CDR3 is TGTGCCACCAGCAGAGTACTAAGCTCCTACGAGCAGTACTTC. Its protein product is CATSRVLSSYEQYF.

The sample holds a few counts of this clonotype. This chain links TRBV29-1 with TRBJ1-4; no clear D. This CDR3 contains 13 residues. V shed 3 bases and J shed 7 bases, with 12 bases lying between them. Germline CDR1 and CDR2: SQVTM and ANQGSEA. In DNA, the CDR3 is TGCAGCGTTGATCGGGGAGGAGGTGAAAAACTGTTTTTT. Encoded protein: CSVDRGGGEKLFF.

This clonotype occurred once. The rearrangement uses TRBV7-2 and TRBJ2-7, with D perhaps TRBD1 or TRBD2 (5 bases each). CDR1 SGHTA and CDR2 FQGNSA come from the germline V gene. Between the trimmed V and J ends, which lost 1 base and 7 bases, there was a span of 8 bases. The CDR3 is 12 amino acids. The CDR3 sequence: CASSLVWGEQYF. The CDR3 DNA sequence: TGTGCCAGCAGCTTAGTATGGGGGGAGCAGTACTTC.

The sample holds a few counts of this clonotype. The rearrangement uses TRBV29-1 and TRBJ2-3; TRBD2 might be the D (6 bases). The CDR3 consists of 12 residues. V shed 7 bases and J shed 10 bases, with 18 bases lying between them. Germline lookup yields CDR1 SQVTM and CDR2 ANQGSEA. The CDR3 region is CSAIVSGHSQYF. The CDR3 nucleotides read TGCAGCGCCATAGTTAGCGGACACTCGCAGTATTTT.

This clonotype was counted many times. The rearrangement links TRBV5-1 to TRBJ2-3; D is unclear. Between the trimmed V and J ends, which lost 1 base and 0 bases, there was a span of 9 bases. Per germline, CDR1 SGHRS and CDR2 YFSETQ. This CDR3 comprises 15 residues. The CDR3 DNA sequence: TGCGCCAGCAGCTTGCGAGGAGACAGCACAGATACGCAGTATTTT. Translated: CASSLRGDSTDTQYF. Combining the CDR3 with reference TRBV5-1 and TRBJ2-3 gives the whole variable domain KAGVTQTPRYLIKTRGQQVTLSCSPISGHRSVSWYQQTPGQGLQFLFEYFSETQRNKGNFPGRFSGRQFSNSRSEMNVSTLELGDSALYLCASSLRGDSTDTQYFGPGTRLTVL.

This clonotype showed up just a few times. This chain uses TRBV19 with TRBJ2-3, with 13 nucleotides matching TRBD2. The CDR3 is made up of 15 amino acids. V gave up 3 bases and J gave up 4 bases; unmatched junction bases: 1. Germline loops: CDR1 LNHDA, CDR2 SQIVND (reference sequence). The DNA for the CDR3 is TGTGCCAGTAGTATTACTAGCGGGGGGGCAGATACGCAGTATTTT. Amino acid sequence: CASSITSGGADTQYF.

This clonotype was recorded at least ten times. The genes are TRBV29-1 and TRBJ2-7, with D perhaps matching TRBD1 (6 bases). The germline V and J ends were trimmed by 2 bases and 5 bases, with 10 bases remaining between them. CDR3 length equals 12 residues. Germline V gene sequence: CDR1 SQVTM, CDR2 ANQGSEA. CDR3 protein: CSVESGDNEQYF. CDR3 nucleotides: TGCAGCGTTGAATCCGGGGACAACGAGCAGTACTTC.

V is TRBV20-1 and J is TRBJ2-3, with TRBD2 matching 12 bases. This CDR3 contains 15 residues. V was pared by 1 base and J by 3 bases, with 2 bases of the junction left unmatched. Germline lookup yields CDR1 DFQATT and CDR2 SNEGSKA (reference sequence). CDR3 coding DNA: TGCAGTGCTAGAGCCGGGACTAGCGGGACAGATACGCAGTATTTT. Protein product: CSARAGTSGTDTQYF.

This clonotype has only a few counts. The chain joins TRBV20-1 to TRBJ1-5; no firm D call. This CDR3 has 13 residues. Trimming removed 6 bases from V and 0 bases from J, with 9 bases in between. From germline, CDR1 is DFQATT and CDR2 SNEGSKA (reference sequence). The CDR3 region is CSAPDGSNQPQHF. DNA of the CDR3: TGCAGTGCCCCGGACGGTAGCAATCAGCCCCAGCATTTT.

The chain recombines TRBV20-1 with TRBJ2-5, with 7 bases fitting TRBD1. The CDR3 extends over 15 amino acids. Looked up from germline, CDR1 is DFQATT and CDR2 is SNEGSKA (reference sequence). V shed 4 bases and J 2 bases; nucleotides not matched to a gene: 10. The CDR3 spells CSAITPTGRQETQYF. The CDR3 coding sequence is TGCAGTGCTATAACCCCGACAGGGAGACAAGAGACCCAGTACTTC.

The table lists this clonotype with a few counts. The J gene is TRBJ1-2, the V gene TRBV10-3; D unresolved. The CDR3 is made up of 12 amino acids. The V gene lost 1 base and the J gene lost 8 bases, with 8 bases spanning the gap. Germline assignment: CDR1 ENHRY and CDR2 SYGVKD. The CDR3 spells CAISEFAGGYTF. The CDR3 DNA reads as TGTGCCATCAGTGAGTTTGCGGGAGGCTACACCTTC.

This clonotype was detected a few times. DNA of the CDR3: TGTGCCAGCAGCCTATACCCCAATGAGCAGTTCTTC. Protein sequence: CASSLYPNEQFF. V is TRBV3-1 and J is TRBJ2-1; the D is unclear. V was cut by 4 bases and J by 6 bases, with 7 bases left in between. The CDR3 sequence is 12 residues long. Germline-derived CDR1 and CDR2 are LGHDT and YNNKEL (reference sequence).